The present entry profiles one T cell receptor (beta chain) with its context. Per the study methods: Amplification from reference gene primers served as the basis for estimated nucleated cell counts. The table came from immunoSEQ multiplex PCR; TCRdb's copy has only in-frame clones and leaves some out. The DNA was the basis for D and trimming; V, J and clone size are from that table. The data contain hundreds of thousands of clones, 85% to 90% of them seen just once; the ten biggest clones take up roughly 14%. The data originate from a study of blood T cell repertoires in COVID-19. CDR3 size: 16 residues. The germline V gene has CDR1 SGHVS and CDR2 FQNEAQ. V gave up 2 bases and J gave up 10 bases, with 21 bases separating them.

This receptor was identified in a woman between 45 and 60 years old with acute COVID-19. The sample was PBMCs or T cells enriched from blood (not recorded which). The chain links TRBV7-8 to TRBJ2-1; D perhaps matches TRBD1 (5 bases). The CDR3 DNA reads as TGTGCCAGCAGCTTACCGGGCAGCCCGCAGGGCAGAGAGCAGTTCTTC. It is translated as CASSLPGSPQGREQFF.